Presented here are 12 T cell receptor beta chains from one specimen sequenced in a study of Ad26.COV2.S vaccination and SARS-CoV-2 variants. Clones were read by immunoSEQ multiplex PCR, and TCRdb kept only the in-frame ones, dropping some. The sample holds about 350,000 clones, 90% to 95% seen once. The sample in question was peripheral blood, obtained after recovery from COVID-19. The receptors derive from a human donor who had recovered from COVID-19.

The gene calls are TRBV2 and TRBJ1-3, with D unresolved. This CDR3 region has 13 residues. The V and J ends lost 7 bases and 0 bases respectively, with 7 bases between them. The germline CDR1 and CDR2 sequences are SNHLY and FYNNEI. This CDR3 is CASTPDSGNTIYF. Here the CDR3 DNA reads TGTGCCAGCACCCCCGACTCTGGAAACACCATATATTTT.

The V and J genes are TRBV6-5 and TRBJ1-2; no reliable D call. Germline V CDR1 and CDR2: MNHEY, SVGAGI. This CDR3 spans 13 amino acids. V was cut by 2 bases and J by 2 bases, with 6 bases left in between. In DNA, the CDR3 is TGTGCCAGCAGTTACGTACGGAACTATGGCTACACCTTC. Translation gives CASSYVRNYGYTF.

The rearrangement links TRBV5-6 to TRBJ2-2; 7 positions agree with TRBD2. Germline values: CDR1 SGHDT, CDR2 YYEEEE. This CDR3 has 13 amino acids. Unmatched junction bases numbered 1, after V lost 4 bases and J lost 4 bases. The CDR3: CASSGGVTGELFF. CDR3 DNA sequence: TGTGCCAGCAGCGGGGGGGTCACCGGGGAGCTGTTTTTT.

The CDR3 nucleotides are TGTGCCAGCAGTCGGAACTTAGGCTCTGGCTACACCTTC. Its protein product is CASSRNLGSGYTF. The chain couples TRBV3-1 (or the pseudogene TRBV3-2) to TRBJ1-2; the D is unclear. The germline V gene encodes CDR1 LGHDT and CDR2 YNNKEL (reference sequence). V was shortened by 6 bases and J by 7 bases, with 15 bases between the two germline ends. This CDR3 has 13 amino acids.

In nucleotides, the CDR3 is TGTGCCAGCAGCATCCCAGGGGGCCATGAAAAACTGTTTTTT. This sequence encodes CASSIPGGHEKLFF. The gene calls are TRBV5-4 and TRBJ1-4, with 8 positions matching TRBD1. Germline CDR1 and CDR2: SGHNT and YYREEE (reference sequence). This CDR3 contains 14 residues. V was pared by 4 bases and J by 6 bases, with 5 bases of the junction left unmatched.

This clone showed up just once. The gene calls are TRBV12-1 and TRBJ2-7; the table names TRBD1, a call not compared with the DNA. TRBV12-1 constitutes a pseudogene. This CDR3 region has 16 residues. CDR3 sequence (DNA): TGTGCCAGCAGATGGCGGGGGGGACAGGGGCATGCCGAGCAGTACTTC. Translation gives CASRWRGGQGHAEQYF.

This rearrangement joins TRBV9 to TRBJ1-2; D may be TRBD1 (5 bases). Germline assignment: CDR1 SGDLS and CDR2 YYNGEE. The CDR3 contains 15 residues. Deletions cut 3 bases from V and 8 bases from J, with 20 bases between. CDR3 nucleotides: TGTGCCAGCAGCGGAATTGGAGGGGCCACTAGGGGCTACACCTTC. As protein: CASSGIGGATRGYTF.

The count of this clone is one. The chain employs TRBV6-5 and TRBJ2-7, with no clear D. Trimming shortened V by 0 bases and J by 4 bases, and 7 bases separated the two germline ends. The CDR3 totals 13 residues. CDR1 and CDR2 (germline): MNHEY, SVGAGI. In DNA form, the CDR3 reads TGTGCCAGCAGTTACTCGACCGAATACGAGCAGTACTTC. Its protein product is CASSYSTEYEQYF.

CDR3 DNA sequence: TGTGCCAGCAGCCAAGGGGGCAGCAAAGCCGCCGGGGAGCTGTTTTTT. Protein: CASSQGGSKAAGELFF. The chain combines TRBV3-1 (or the pseudogene TRBV3-2) with TRBJ2-2; tentatively, D is TRBD1 (5 bases). The CDR3 sequence is 16 residues long. Trimming shortened V by 1 base and J by 6 bases, and 15 bases separated the two germline ends. The germline CDR1 and CDR2 sequences are LGHDT and YNNKEL (reference sequence).

V and J are TRBV11-3 and TRBJ2-2; TRBD2 might be the D (6 bases). V was pared by 5 bases and J by 6 bases, with 16 bases between. The germline V gene encodes CDR1 SGHNT and CDR2 YENEEA. The CDR3 sequence is 15 residues long. CDR3 in amino acids: CASSPALGEAGELFF. Here the CDR3 DNA reads TGTGCCAGCAGCCCTGCGCTCGGGGAGGCCGGGGAGCTGTTTTTT.

This rearrangement joins TRBV27 to TRBJ2-7, with a tentative D call TRBD1 (5 bases). The CDR3 spans 14 residues. Trimming removed 9 bases at V and 2 bases at J, with 17 bases between. Germline lookup yields CDR1 MNHEY and CDR2 SMNVEV (reference sequence). The CDR3 sequence: CASSRGRAAYEQYF. The DNA for the CDR3 is TGTGCCAGTAGCCGTGGCAGGGCCGCCTACGAGCAGTACTTC.

This rearrangement joins TRBV6-2 or TRBV6-3 to TRBJ2-3; TRBD2 is a possible D gene (6 bases). Germline values: CDR1 MNHEY, CDR2 SVGEGT. The CDR3 sequence is 18 residues long. Between the trimmed V and J ends, which lost 0 bases and 3 bases, there was a span of 19 bases. The CDR3 is CASSYSGRDSPWTDTQYF. The DNA of the CDR3 is TGTGCCAGCAGTTACTCGGGTAGGGACTCTCCGTGGACAGATACGCAGTATTTT.